This T cell receptor beta chain derives from a study of blood T cell repertoires in COVID-19. Only in-frame clones appear in the TCRdb table, and some are missing; sequencing was by immunoSEQ multiplex PCR. This sample carries over 150,000 clones, around four fifths of them seen once, and the ten largest clones take around 8.9%. Enrollment of patients from Seattle took place during active infection, with longitudinal follow-up. The CDR3 has 14 residues. Germline lookup yields CDR1 SNHLY and CDR2 FYNNEI. V was clipped by 5 bases and J by 6 bases, with 14 bases between them. Sequenced material: peripheral blood. The sequence was collected from a woman older than 75 with COVID-19, enrolled during active disease. The rearrangement joins TRBV2 to TRBJ1-5; maybe TRBD1 (6 bases). Here the CDR3 reads CASSYVIGGQPQHF. DNA of the CDR3: TGTGCCAGCAGTTACGTTATAGGGGGTCAGCCCCAGCATTTT.